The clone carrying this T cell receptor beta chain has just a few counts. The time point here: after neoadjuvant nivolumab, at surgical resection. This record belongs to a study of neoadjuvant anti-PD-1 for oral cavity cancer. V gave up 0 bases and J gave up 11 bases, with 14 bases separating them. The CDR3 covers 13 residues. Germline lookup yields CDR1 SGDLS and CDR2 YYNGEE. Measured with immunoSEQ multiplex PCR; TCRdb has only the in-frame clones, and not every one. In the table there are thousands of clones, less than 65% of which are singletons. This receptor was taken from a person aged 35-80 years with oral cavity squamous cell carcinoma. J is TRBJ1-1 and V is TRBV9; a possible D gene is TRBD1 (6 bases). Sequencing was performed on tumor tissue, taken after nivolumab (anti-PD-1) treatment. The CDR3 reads CASSVAEGVKAFF. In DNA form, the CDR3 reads TGTGCCAGCAGCGTAGCTGAGGGGGTGAAGGCTTTCTTT.